This T cell receptor (beta chain) is from a study of glioma-infiltrating T cells after dendritic cell vaccination. Study information: Patients received autologous tumor lysate-pulsed dendritic cell vaccination between about 2002 and 2013.

Time point of the sample: after dendritic cell vaccination, including at tumor progression/relapse. The CDR3 consists of 13 residues. Germline lookup yields CDR1 GTSNPN and CDR2 SVGIG (reference sequence). Trimming took 1 base from V and 7 from J, leaving 13 bases between them. About this clone itself: The antigen is undetermined.

Input was approximately 2.2 ug genomic DNA, or all available if less. The PCR used 60 V beta and 13 J beta primers. TCRdb keeps only in-frame clones here, not all; method: immunoSEQ multiplex PCR. The sample contains approximately 93,000 clones, 85% of which appear only once. Study observations and caveats: The cohort had few patients with full blood and tumor sets.

Material: blood, obtained after dendritic cell vaccination. J is TRBJ1-2 and V is TRBV30, with D unclear. The TCR comes from a human donor with glioblastoma. CDR3 bases: TGTGCCTGGAGTGCCACAAGCGACGGTGGCTACACCTTC. Translation: CAWSATSDGGYTF.